The 25 T cell receptor beta chains below all came from one sample that was sequenced in a study of CD8+ T cells in alopecia areata. Investigators isolated RNA and reverse transcribed it into cDNA to act as the sequencing template. TCRdb's table, derived via immunoSEQ multiplex PCR, lists solely in-frame clones and lacks some. The repertoire holds around 150,000 clones, with less than 70% as singletons. Treatment in this sample: oral pan-JAK inhibitor, 5-10 mg twice daily. Here the sequenced sample was CD4+ T cells sorted from blood, taken at week 24, from a patient treated with tofacitinib. The source is a human donor with alopecia areata.

This clone was observed a few times. The V call is TRBV29-1, the J call TRBJ2-4; possibly TRBD1 or TRBD2 for D (6 bases each). This CDR3 has 15 amino acids. Trimming shortened V by 1 base and J by 8 bases, and 18 bases separated the two germline ends. CDR1 and CDR2 (germline): SQVTM, ANQGSEA. The CDR3 spells CSVEGLGGPGDIQYF. The CDR3 coding sequence is TGCAGCGTTGAAGGACTAGGGGGACCCGGGGACATTCAGTACTTC.

The V and J genes are TRBV30 and TRBJ1-1; weak D call: TRBD1 (5 bases). The CDR3 extends over 15 amino acids. V lost 2 bases to trimming and J lost 6 bases, with 19 bases between them. CDR1 and CDR2 (germline): GTSNPN, SVGIG (reference sequence). In DNA, the CDR3 is TGTGCCTGGAGTCGTCCCGGGACCTTTCACGCTGAAGCTTTCTTT. This codes for CAWSRPGTFHAEAFF.

This chain joins TRBV4-1 and TRBJ2-2; 7 nucleotides line up with TRBD2. The germline CDR1 and CDR2 sequences are MGHRA and YSYEKL. Trimming took 2 bases from V and 7 from J; bases not matched to a gene: 4. CDR3 size: 14 residues. CDR3 sequence (DNA): TGCGCCAGCAGCCAACAACTAGCGATCGGGGAGCTGTTTTTT. This sequence encodes CASSQQLAIGELFF.

The count of this clone is one. The chain links TRBV12-5 to TRBJ1-2; D is unclear. Germline-derived CDR1 and CDR2 are LGHNT and FRNRAP. Trimming stripped 6 bases from V and 4 bases from J, with 3 bases between. This CDR3 has 10 residues. DNA for the CDR3: TGTGCTAGTGGCCTCTATGGCTACACCTTC. Protein: CASGLYGYTF. Filled out from reference TRBV12-5 and TRBJ1-2, the complete variable domain reads DARVTQTPRHKVTEMGQEVTMRCQPILGHNTVFWYRQTMMQGLELLAYFRNRAPLDDSGMPKDRFSAEMPDATLATLKIQPSEPRDSAVYFCASGLYGYTFGSGTRLTVV.

The chain carries TRBV20-1 and TRBJ1-2; TRBD1 matches 8 bases. V was clipped by 7 bases and J by 5 bases; unmatched bases: 3. Germline CDR1 and CDR2: DFQATT and SNEGSKA (reference sequence). CDR3 length: 11 amino acids. The CDR3 loop is CSGWTGYGYTF. The CDR3 region has the DNA TGCAGTGGGTGGACAGGGTATGGCTACACCTTC.

This chain joins TRBV27 and TRBJ1-1; no reliable D call. The CDR3 covers 15 residues. Germline CDR1 MNHEY, CDR2 SMNVEV (reference sequence). V was trimmed by 0 bases and J by 1 base, leaving 9 bases between them. CDR3 in amino acids: CASSLSVVSNTEAFF. The CDR3 DNA follows: TGTGCCAGCAGTTTATCGGTGGTCTCGAACACTGAAGCTTTCTTT.

In its sample, this clone was seen once. The chain recombines TRBV25-1 with TRBJ1-4, with TRBD1 matching 7 bases. Per the germline V gene, CDR1 is MGHDK and CDR2 is SYGVNS. CDR3 length equals 13 residues. The trim removed 6 bases at V and 5 bases at J, leaving 3 bases unmatched. Here the CDR3 reads CASSLTGNEKLFF. In DNA form, the CDR3 reads TGTGCCAGCAGCCTGACAGGGAATGAAAAACTGTTTTTT.

The gene calls are TRBV25-1 and TRBJ2-1; TRBD1 matches at 9 bases. Germline trimming cut 5 bases from V and 7 bases from J; bases unmatched to any gene: 15. CDR1 MGHDK and CDR2 SYGVNS come from the germline V gene. The CDR3 sequence is 17 residues long. This CDR3 is CASSLTPGQGIMNEQFF. DNA of the CDR3: TGTGCCAGCAGTCTAACGCCGGGACAGGGAATAATGAATGAGCAGTTCTTC.

J is TRBJ1-1 and V is TRBV19; D perhaps matches TRBD1 (6 bases). Trimming left V 10 bases short and J 8 bases short, with 17 bases between. This CDR3 is built from 12 residues. Germline assignment: CDR1 LNHDA and CDR2 SQIVND (reference sequence). The CDR3 DNA reads TGTGCCACGAAACCCGAGGACAGAGAAGCTTTCTTT. Protein: CATKPEDREAFF.

This chain links TRBV30 with TRBJ1-1, with TRBD1 identical over 7 bases. This CDR3 has 17 residues. The V gene end was trimmed by 6 bases and the J gene end by 0 bases; junction bases not matched to a gene: 16. CDR1 and CDR2 from the germline V gene are GTSNPN and SVGIG (reference sequence). CDR3 loop: CACRTGERIPVNTEAFF. DNA of the CDR3: TGTGCCTGCCGTACAGGGGAGAGAATCCCCGTGAACACTGAAGCTTTCTTT.

This clone was seen a few times. The chain has TRBV12-5 and TRBJ2-2, with 9 bases lining up with TRBD1. The CDR3 extends over 17 amino acids. V gave up 7 bases and J gave up 3 bases; unmatched junction bases: 12. Germline values: CDR1 LGHNT, CDR2 FRNRAP. Written as DNA, the CDR3 is TGTGCTAGTGCCCTGATTAAGTGGACAGGGGACACCGGGGAGCTGTTTTTT. Amino acids: CASALIKWTGDTGELFF.

By share, this clone ranks as medium-sized. The chain has TRBV27 and TRBJ1-1; D not certain. The CDR3 consists of 14 residues. Germline-derived CDR1 and CDR2 are MNHEY and SMNVEV (reference sequence). V was trimmed by 3 bases and J by 1 base, leaving 9 bases between them. DNA for the CDR3: TGTGCCAGCAGTTTGCGGTTGGGGAACACTGAAGCTTTCTTT. Its protein product is CASSLRLGNTEAFF.

CDR3 coding DNA: TGCGCCAGCAGCCAATGGGTACTAGACAATCAGCCCCAGCATTTT. Its translation is CASSQWVLDNQPQHF. The chain has TRBV4-1 and TRBJ1-5; D uncertain. Germline CDR1 reads MGHRA; CDR2 reads YSYEKL. The CDR3 extends over 15 amino acids. The V gene lost 2 bases and the J gene lost 3 bases, with 11 bases spanning the gap.

The genes are TRBV5-1 and TRBJ1-2; D not certain. This CDR3 has 14 residues. Germline V gives CDR1 SGHRS, CDR2 YFSETQ. V was trimmed by 6 bases and J by 5 bases, leaving 17 bases between them. The CDR3 here is CASTTDGNGYGYTF. The CDR3 nucleotides read TGCGCCAGCACCACAGACGGAAATGGGTATGGCTACACCTTC. Supplemented by reference TRBV5-1 and TRBJ1-2, the full variable domain reads KAGVTQTPRYLIKTRGQQVTLSCSPISGHRSVSWYQQTPGQGLQFLFEYFSETQRNKGNFPGRFSGRQFSNSRSEMNVSTLELGDSALYLCASTTDGNGYGYTFGSGTRLTVV.

The rearrangement joins TRBV30 to TRBJ2-7, with D perhaps matching TRBD1 (5 bases). The V end was cut by 2 bases, the J end by 3 bases, with 11 bases between. Germline V gives CDR1 GTSNPN, CDR2 SVGIG (reference sequence). The CDR3 has 13 residues. The CDR3 sequence: CAWSHRTLYEQYF. The CDR3 nucleotides read TGTGCCTGGAGTCACAGGACACTCTACGAGCAGTACTTC.

With respect to this clone: Different DNA sequences within this sample yield the same CDR3. CDR3: CSVESSGANVLTF. In nucleotides, the CDR3 is TGCAGCGTTGAAAGCTCTGGGGCCAACGTCCTGACTTTC. The chain recombines TRBV29-1 with TRBJ2-6; D remains ambiguous. Germline assignment: CDR1 SQVTM and CDR2 ANQGSEA. Trimming removed 2 bases from V and 0 bases from J, with 2 bases in between. The CDR3 spans 13 residues.

The V and J genes are TRBV19 and TRBJ1-6, with 9 bases aligning to TRBD1. Looked up from germline, CDR1 is LNHDA and CDR2 is SQIVND (reference sequence). The CDR3 extends over 16 amino acids. The J segment lost 9 bases and the V segment lost 5 bases, leaving 11 bases of the junction unmatched. CDR3 residues: CASSPSDRGLVSPLHF. Written as DNA, the CDR3 is TGTGCCAGTAGTCCGTCCGACAGGGGGTTGGTTTCACCCCTCCACTTT.

This clone showed up just a few times. The chain carries TRBV29-1 and TRBJ2-5, with 9 bases fitting TRBD2. The germline CDR1 and CDR2 sequences are SQVTM and ANQGSEA. The CDR3 spans 13 residues. V was clipped by 4 bases and J by 4 bases; unmatched bases: 4. The CDR3 DNA is TGCAGCGTTGGGGGACTAGCACTAGAGACCCAGTACTTC. Translated: CSVGGLALETQYF.

This clone was observed a few times. The J gene is TRBJ1-1, the V gene TRBV29-1; D gene unclear. The CDR3 contains 12 residues. Germline-derived CDR1 and CDR2 are SQVTM and ANQGSEA. V was trimmed by 7 bases and J by 4 bases, leaving 13 bases between them. CDR3 in amino acids: CSAAPQLTEAFF. The CDR3 DNA is TGCAGCGCCGCCCCTCAGCTCACTGAAGCTTTCTTT.

The J gene is TRBJ1-1, the V gene TRBV29-1; D is possibly TRBD1 (5 bases). This CDR3 has 14 residues. Germline CDR1 and CDR2: SQVTM and ANQGSEA. The V end was cut by 3 bases, the J end by 3 bases, with 14 bases between. CDR3 sequence (DNA): TGCAGCGTTGAGGTACGGGGCGCCCACACTGAAGCTTTCTTT. Translated, it gives CSVEVRGAHTEAFF.

The chain joins TRBV19 to TRBJ1-5, with D uncertain. Trimming pared 4 bases from V and 7 bases from J, leaving 17 bases between. Looked up from germline, CDR1 is LNHDA and CDR2 is SQIVND (reference sequence). CDR3 size: 15 residues. CDR3 amino acids: CASSTGIGKSQPQHF. CDR3 bases: TGTGCCAGTAGTACGGGCATTGGTAAGAGCCAGCCCCAGCATTTT.

The chain uses TRBV29-1 and TRBJ2-7, with 8 bases identical to TRBD1. The CDR3 contains 14 residues. Germline V gene lookup returns CDR1 SQVTM and CDR2 ANQGSEA. V lost 7 bases to trimming and J lost 5 bases; unmatched junction nucleotides: 13. CDR3 residues: CSANDRGIGDEQYF. The CDR3, as DNA: TGCAGCGCCAACGACAGGGGAATAGGCGACGAGCAGTACTTC.

This clone was detected a few times. J is TRBJ1-1 and V is TRBV7-9, with D unresolved. Looked up from germline, CDR1 is SEHNR and CDR2 is FQNEAQ (reference sequence). The CDR3 spans 15 residues. The V gene lost 5 bases and the J gene lost 5 bases, with 18 bases spanning the gap. The CDR3 here is CASSRLVGVATEAFF. The CDR3 DNA is TGTGCCAGCAGCCGACTGGTGGGAGTAGCAACTGAAGCTTTCTTT.

This clone was seen a few times. This chain connects TRBV29-1 to TRBJ2-2; D may be TRBD1 or TRBD2 (6 bases each). Germline V gene lookup returns CDR1 SQVTM and CDR2 ANQGSEA. Trimming left V 4 bases short and J 4 bases short, with 34 bases between. There are 21 residues in the CDR3. DNA for the CDR3: TGCAGCGTTGGCGGGACAATGGGACGCGGTGGCCTTTACCGGAGCACCGGGGAGCTGTTTTTT. Protein product: CSVGGTMGRGGLYRSTGELFF.

CDR3 loop: CASSLAGQHNEQFF. The CDR3 nucleotides read TGCGCCAGCAGCTTGGCCGGACAGCACAATGAGCAGTTCTTC. The gene calls are TRBV5-1 and TRBJ2-1, with D possibly TRBD1 on 6 matching bases. Deletions cut 0 bases from V and 5 bases from J, with 9 bases between. This CDR3 has 14 amino acids. CDR1 SGHRS and CDR2 YFSETQ come from the germline V gene. Full variable domain (rest looked up from reference TRBV5-1 and TRBJ2-1): KAGVTQTPRYLIKTRGQQVTLSCSPISGHRSVSWYQQTPGQGLQFLFEYFSETQRNKGNFPGRFSGRQFSNSRSEMNVSTLELGDSALYLCASSLAGQHNEQFFGPGTRLTVL.